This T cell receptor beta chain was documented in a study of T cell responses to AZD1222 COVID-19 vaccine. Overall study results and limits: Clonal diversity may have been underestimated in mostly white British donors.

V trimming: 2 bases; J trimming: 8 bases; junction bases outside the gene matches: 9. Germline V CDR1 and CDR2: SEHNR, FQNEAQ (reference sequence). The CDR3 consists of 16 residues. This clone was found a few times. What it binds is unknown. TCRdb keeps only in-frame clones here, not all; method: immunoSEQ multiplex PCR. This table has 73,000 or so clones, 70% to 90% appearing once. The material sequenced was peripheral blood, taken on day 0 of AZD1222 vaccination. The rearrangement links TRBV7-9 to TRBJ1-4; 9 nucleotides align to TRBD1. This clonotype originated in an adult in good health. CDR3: CASSLTQGARREKLFF. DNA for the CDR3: TGTGCCAGCAGCTTAACACAGGGGGCAAGAAGGGAAAAACTGTTTTTT.